The 16 T cell receptor beta chains reported below all come from one sample, sequenced in a study of naive and memory T cell subsets. Both TRBC1 and TRBC2 were covered by a beta constant-region primer of two equimolar oligonucleotides. Four rounds of PCR amplified the ligated cDNA using nested alpha and beta constant-region primers plus SP2. TCRdb processed the UMI-ligation and nested PCR reads anew with MiXCR; each CDR3 protein has one entry. In the table there are 150,000 or so distinct CDR3 sequences, 22% of which are singletons. These TCRs' antigens remain unknown. The study, taken as a whole, reports: Naive repertoires, especially CD8, held a few larger clonotypes, possibly memory cells re-expressing CD45RA.

Sequenced material: naive CD4+ T cells from blood. These receptors came from a human donor in good health.

The V and J genes are TRBV7-6 and TRBJ1-2; 9 positions match TRBD1. The CDR3 spans 14 residues. CDR1 is SGHVS and CDR2 is FNYEAQ in the germline V gene. V dropped 3 bases and J dropped 4; count of bases not matched to a gene: 3. The CDR3 here is CASSLLGQGYGYTF. CDR3 in DNA: TGTGCCAGCAGCTTGTTGGGACAGGGCTATGGCTACACCTTC.

The genes are TRBV3-1 and TRBJ2-5; no reliable D call. The CDR3 totals 14 residues. The germline CDR1 and CDR2 sequences are LGHDT and YNNKEL (reference sequence). The V end was cut by 0 bases, the J end by 0 bases, with 5 bases between. The CDR3, as DNA: TGTGCCAGCAGCCAAGACAAGTACCAAGAGACCCAGTACTTC. Residues: CASSQDKYQETQYF.

This clonotype was observed once. The chain uses TRBV6-5 and TRBJ1-1; 7 nucleotides line up with TRBD1. Germline values: CDR1 MNHEY, CDR2 SVGAGI. With 8 bases clipped from V and 1 base from J, the junction kept 13 bases outside the gene matches. The length of the CDR3 is 16 residues. The CDR3 bases are TGTGCCAGCCGCACGATCCAGGGGGTCGGGAACACTGAAGCTTTCTTT. Translation gives CASRTIQGVGNTEAFF.

This chain uses TRBV6-2 or TRBV6-3 with TRBJ1-5, with D maybe TRBD1 (6 bases). The CDR3 runs to 14 residues. V was cut by 6 bases and J by 5 bases, with 14 bases left in between. Germline V gene data show CDR1 as MNHEY and CDR2 as SVGEGT. This CDR3 is CASSRNRAHQPQHF. The CDR3 DNA reads as TGTGCCAGCAGCCGCAACAGGGCGCATCAGCCCCAGCATTTT.

The chain recombines TRBV6-5 with TRBJ2-3; the D is unclear. The ends were cut back, 6 bases at V and 0 bases at J, with 13 bases in the middle. The V gene's germline CDR1 is MNHEY and CDR2 SVGAGI. The CDR3 extends over 15 amino acids. The CDR3 is CASSRVVDSTDTQYF. CDR3 bases: TGTGCCAGCAGCCGAGTAGTAGATAGCACAGATACGCAGTATTTT.

This clonotype was recorded a few times. The genes are TRBV30 and TRBJ2-3; D not certain. With 0 bases removed from V and 3 bases from J, the gap between germline ends came to 10 bases. The CDR3 runs to 14 residues. The germline gives CDR1 GTSNPN, CDR2 SVGIG (reference sequence). The CDR3 region has the DNA TGTGCCTGGAGTGTACCCTCAGGAACAGATACGCAGTATTTT. It specifies CAWSVPSGTDTQYF. Filled out from reference TRBV30 and TRBJ2-3, the complete variable domain reads SQTIHQWPATLVQPVGSPLSLECTVEGTSNPNLYWYRQAAGRGLQLLFYSVGIGQISSEVPQNLSASRPQDRQFILSSKKLLLSDSGFYLCAWSVPSGTDTQYFGPGTRLTVL.

This clonotype has more than one count but fewer than ten. The V gene is TRBV7-3, the J gene TRBJ2-7, with D possibly being TRBD1 (5 bases). Germline assignment: CDR1 SGHTA and CDR2 FQGTGA. V gave up 4 bases and J gave up 0 bases, with 13 bases separating them. This CDR3 comprises 15 residues. The DNA for the CDR3 is TGTGCCAGCAGCTCAGGTGGGCAGGGCTCCTACGAGCAGTACTTC. This gives the protein CASSSGGQGSYEQYF.

This clonotype was observed a handful of times. V is TRBV6-2 or TRBV6-3 and J is TRBJ1-1; 8 positions agree with TRBD1. CDR1 MNHEY and CDR2 SVGEGT come from the germline V gene. The CDR3 totals 18 residues. V lost 6 bases, J lost 0 bases, and 15 bases stayed unmatched. The CDR3 DNA reads TGTGCCAGCAGGTCCGGGACAGGAAGAGGGAATCTGAACACTGAAGCTTTCTTT. This sequence encodes CASRSGTGRGNLNTEAFF.

The sample holds a few counts of this clonotype. The V and J genes are TRBV6-5 and TRBJ1-1; perhaps TRBD1 as D (6 bases). Deletions cut 5 bases from V and 4 bases from J, with 14 bases between. Germline CDR1 and CDR2: MNHEY and SVGAGI. The CDR3 has 14 residues. The CDR3 sequence: CASSRWKQGTEAFF. The DNA for the CDR3 is TGTGCCAGCAGTCGGTGGAAACAGGGCACTGAAGCTTTCTTT.

In its sample, this clonotype was seen many times. The chain employs TRBV11-2 and TRBJ2-1; D is possibly TRBD1 (6 bases). Trimming took 3 bases from V and 2 from J, leaving 11 bases between them. CDR1 and CDR2 from the germline V gene are SGHAT and FQNNGV. The CDR3 has 15 amino acids. DNA for the CDR3: TGTGCCAGCAGCTTGGTGGGGGCGACCTACAATGAGCAGTTCTTC. This translates into CASSLVGATYNEQFF.

This clonotype turned up a few times. V and J are TRBV12-3 or TRBV12-4 and TRBJ2-7, with D hard to call. This CDR3 spans 13 amino acids. V was pared by 3 bases and J by 4 bases, with 10 bases between. CDR3 bases: TGTGCCAGCAGTTTGAGGATGGGGTACGAGCAGTACTTC. Translation gives CASSLRMGYEQYF.

This rearrangement joins TRBV20-1 to TRBJ2-7; a weak D match, TRBD2 (6 bases). This CDR3 comprises 13 residues. Per germline, CDR1 DFQATT and CDR2 SNEGSKA (reference sequence). Deletions cut 3 bases from V and 3 bases from J, with 12 bases between. The chain's CDR3 is CSASVTSDYEQYF. The CDR3 nucleotides are TGCAGTGCTAGCGTGACTAGTGACTACGAGCAGTACTTC.

The chain uses TRBV20-1 and TRBJ2-5; 10 nucleotides match TRBD2. With V trimmed by 1 base and J by 4 bases, 6 bases remained unmatched. Germline V gene sequence: CDR1 DFQATT, CDR2 SNEGSKA (reference sequence). This CDR3 is built from 15 residues. The DNA for the CDR3 is TGCAGTGCTAGAGTCCCTAGCGGGAGCTCAGAGACCCAGTACTTC. It translates to CSARVPSGSSETQYF.

A note on this clonotype: A read error is possible here, since a much larger clone lies one base away. The V gene is TRBV7-9, the J gene TRBJ2-1; D possibly corresponds to TRBD2 (6 bases). The ends were cut back, 0 bases at V and 8 bases at J, with 8 bases in the middle. The CDR3 loop spans 13 amino acids. The germline V gene has CDR1 SEHNR and CDR2 FQNEAQ (reference sequence). CDR3 sequence (DNA): TGTGCCAGCAGCTTAGCGGGCGGGGATGAGCAGTTCTTC. This codes for CASSLAGGDEQFF.

In this sample, this clonotype turned up many times. The chain is built from TRBV12-3 or TRBV12-4 and TRBJ2-3; TRBD2 matches at 7 bases. V trimming: 4 bases; J trimming: 0 bases; junction bases outside the gene matches: 1. There are 14 residues in the CDR3. The CDR3 reads CASSSSGSTDTQYF. CDR3 in DNA: TGTGCCAGCAGTTCTAGCGGAAGCACAGATACGCAGTATTTT.

This clonotype appeared many times. The chain joins TRBV7-6 to TRBJ2-5; no definite D call. The CDR3 sequence is 13 residues long. V lost 5 bases and J lost 1, with 8 bases in between. Germline V CDR1 and CDR2: SGHVS, FNYEAQ. The DNA for the CDR3 is TGTGCCAGCAGCCCGGGTCCCCAAGAGACCCAGTACTTC. Its protein product is CASSPGPQETQYF. The full variable domain, in which reference TRBV7-6 and TRBJ2-5 provide the parts outside the CDR3, is GAGVSQSPRYKVTKRGQDVALRCDPISGHVSLYWYRQALGQGPEFLTYFNYEAQQDKSGLPNDRFSAERPEGSISTLTIQRTEQRDSAMYRCASSPGPQETQYFGPGTRLLVL.